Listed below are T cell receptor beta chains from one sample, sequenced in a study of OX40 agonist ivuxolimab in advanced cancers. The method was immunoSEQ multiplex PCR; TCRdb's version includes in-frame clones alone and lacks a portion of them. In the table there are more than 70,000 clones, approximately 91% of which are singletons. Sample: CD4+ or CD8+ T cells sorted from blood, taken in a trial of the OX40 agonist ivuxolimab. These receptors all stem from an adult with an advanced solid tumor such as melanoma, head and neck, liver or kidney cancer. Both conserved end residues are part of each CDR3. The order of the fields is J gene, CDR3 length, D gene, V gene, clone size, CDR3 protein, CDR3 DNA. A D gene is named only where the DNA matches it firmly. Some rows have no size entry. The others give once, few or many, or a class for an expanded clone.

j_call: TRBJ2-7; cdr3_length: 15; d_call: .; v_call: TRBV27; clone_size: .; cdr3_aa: CASSLIDGGPYEQYF; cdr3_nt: TGTGCCAGCAGTTTAATAGACGGAGGGCCCTACGAGCAGTACTTC
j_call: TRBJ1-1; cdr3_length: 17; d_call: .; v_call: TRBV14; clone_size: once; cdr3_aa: CASSQVPGRRQNTEAFF; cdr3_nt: TGTGCCAGCAGCCAAGTCCCCGGACGGAGACAGAACACTGAAGCTTTCTTT
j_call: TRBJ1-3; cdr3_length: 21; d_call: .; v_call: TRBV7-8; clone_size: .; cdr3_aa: CASSRNEGWRGGAGSGNTIYF; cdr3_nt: TGTGCCAGCAGCCGAAACGAGGGATGGAGGGGAGGAGCAGGCTCTGGAAACACCATATATTTT
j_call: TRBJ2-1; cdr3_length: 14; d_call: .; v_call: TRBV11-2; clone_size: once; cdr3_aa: CASSPSSLNNEQFF; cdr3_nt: TGTGCCAGCAGCCCCTCTAGTTTGAACAATGAGCAGTTCTTC
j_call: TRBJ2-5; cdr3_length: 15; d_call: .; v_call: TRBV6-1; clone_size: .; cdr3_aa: CASSTTRDHQETQYF; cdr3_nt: TGTGCCAGCAGCACCACTAGGGACCACCAAGAGACCCAGTACTTC
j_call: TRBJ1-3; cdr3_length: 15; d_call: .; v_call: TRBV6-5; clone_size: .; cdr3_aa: CASSSTGKLGNTIYF; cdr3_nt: TGTGCCAGCAGTTCAACGGGAAAACTTGGAAACACCATATATTTT
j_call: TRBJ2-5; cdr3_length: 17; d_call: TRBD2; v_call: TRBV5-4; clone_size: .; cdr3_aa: CASSLSGLAGDRETQYF; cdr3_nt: TGTGCCAGCAGCTTGAGTGGGCTAGCGGGAGATCGGGAGACCCAGTACTTC
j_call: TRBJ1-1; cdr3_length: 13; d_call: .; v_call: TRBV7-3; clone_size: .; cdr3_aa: CASSRQTNTEAFF; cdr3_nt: TGTGCCAGCAGCCGACAGACCAACACTGAAGCTTTCTTT
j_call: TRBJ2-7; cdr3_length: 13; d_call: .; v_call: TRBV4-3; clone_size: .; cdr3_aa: CASSRLTWDEQYF; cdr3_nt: TGCGCCAGCAGCCGCTTGACCTGGGACGAGCAGTACTTC
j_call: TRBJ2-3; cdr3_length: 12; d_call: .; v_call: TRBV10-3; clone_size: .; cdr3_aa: CAIGGIGDTQYF; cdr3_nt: TGTGCCATTGGTGGGATAGGGGATACGCAGTATTTT
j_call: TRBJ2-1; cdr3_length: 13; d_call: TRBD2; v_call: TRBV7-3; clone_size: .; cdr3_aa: CASSALADNEQFF; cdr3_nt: TGTGCCAGCAGCGCACTAGCGGACAATGAGCAGTTCTTC
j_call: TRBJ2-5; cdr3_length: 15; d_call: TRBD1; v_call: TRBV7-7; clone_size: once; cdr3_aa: CASSPGQGSQETQYF; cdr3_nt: TGTGCCAGCAGCCCAGGACAGGGTAGCCAAGAGACCCAGTACTTC
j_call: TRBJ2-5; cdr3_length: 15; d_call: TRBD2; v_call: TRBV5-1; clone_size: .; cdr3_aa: CASSLAGLAEETQYF; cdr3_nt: TGCGCCAGCAGCTTGGCCGGGCTAGCGGAAGAGACCCAGTACTTC
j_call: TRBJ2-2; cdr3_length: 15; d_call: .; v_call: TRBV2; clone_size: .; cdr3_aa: CASRFRDASSGELFF; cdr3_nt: TGTGCCAGCAGATTTCGGGACGCCTCGTCCGGGGAGCTGTTTTTT
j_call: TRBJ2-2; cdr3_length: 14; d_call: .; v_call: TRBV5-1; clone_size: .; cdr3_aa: CASQFVTSTGELFF; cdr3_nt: TGCGCCAGCCAGTTTGTGACTAGCACCGGGGAGCTGTTTTTT
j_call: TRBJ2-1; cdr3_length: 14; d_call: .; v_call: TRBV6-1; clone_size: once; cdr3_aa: CASSGRGVHNEQFF; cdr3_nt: TGTGCCAGCAGTGGGCGGGGTGTGCACAATGAGCAGTTCTTC
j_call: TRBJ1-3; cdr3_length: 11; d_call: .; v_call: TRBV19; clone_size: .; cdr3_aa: CASSPGNTIYF; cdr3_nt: TGTGCCAGTTCCCCCGGAAACACCATATATTTT
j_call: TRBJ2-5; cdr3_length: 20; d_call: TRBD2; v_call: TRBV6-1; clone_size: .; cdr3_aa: CASSELAGTSGAPWVETQYF; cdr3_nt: TGTGCCAGCAGTGAACTCGCCGGGACTAGCGGGGCCCCGTGGGTTGAGACCCAGTACTTC
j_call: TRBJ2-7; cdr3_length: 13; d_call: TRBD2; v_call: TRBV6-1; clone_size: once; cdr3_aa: CASRLAGGTEQYF; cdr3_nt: TGTGCCAGCAGACTAGCGGGAGGTACCGAGCAGTACTTC
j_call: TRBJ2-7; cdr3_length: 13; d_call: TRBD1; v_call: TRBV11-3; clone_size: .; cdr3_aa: CASSRTGGDEQYF; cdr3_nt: TGTGCCAGCAGCCGGACAGGGGGCGACGAGCAGTACTTC
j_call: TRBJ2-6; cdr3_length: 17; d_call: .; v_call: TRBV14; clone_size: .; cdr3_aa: CASSQDLGGAGANVLTF; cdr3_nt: TGTGCCAGCAGCCAAGACTTGGGGGGCGCTGGGGCCAACGTCCTGACTTTC
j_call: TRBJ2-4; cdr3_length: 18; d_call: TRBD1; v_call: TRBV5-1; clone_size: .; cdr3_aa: CASSPRPGTGRGENLQYF; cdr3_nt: TGCGCCAGCAGCCCTCGGCCCGGGACAGGGAGGGGGGAAAACCTTCAGTACTTC
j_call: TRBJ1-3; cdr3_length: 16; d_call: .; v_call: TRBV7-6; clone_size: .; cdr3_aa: CASSPRASSSGNTIYF; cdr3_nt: TGTGCCAGCAGCCCCAGGGCTTCCTCCTCTGGAAACACCATATATTTT
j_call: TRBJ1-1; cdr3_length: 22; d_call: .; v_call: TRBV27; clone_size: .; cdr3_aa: CASSFLALLRSGATLMNTEAFF; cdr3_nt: TGTGCCAGCAGTTTCTTGGCCCTACTCAGATCGGGGGCGACTCTTATGAACACTGAAGCTTTCTTT
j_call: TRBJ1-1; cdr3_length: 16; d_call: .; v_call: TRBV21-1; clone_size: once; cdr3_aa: CASRNALDTIRTEAFF; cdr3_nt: TGTGCCAGCAGAAATGCATTAGACACAATTCGCACTGAAGCTTTCTTT
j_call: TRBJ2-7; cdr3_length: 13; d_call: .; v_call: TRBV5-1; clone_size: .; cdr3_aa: CASSQGARYEQYF; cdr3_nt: TGCGCCAGCAGCCAAGGGGCCCGCTACGAGCAGTACTTC
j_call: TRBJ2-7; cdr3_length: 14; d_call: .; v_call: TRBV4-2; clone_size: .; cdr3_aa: CASSQTGTTYEQYF; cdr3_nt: TGTGCCAGCAGCCAAACCGGGACAACCTACGAGCAGTACTTC
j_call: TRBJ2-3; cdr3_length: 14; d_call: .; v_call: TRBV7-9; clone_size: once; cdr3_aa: CASSLGTVTDTQYF; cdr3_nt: TGTGCCAGCAGCTTAGGAACGGTTACAGATACGCAGTATTTT
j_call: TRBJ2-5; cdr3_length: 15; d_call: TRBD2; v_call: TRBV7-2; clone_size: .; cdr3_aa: CASSQGSGRGETQYF; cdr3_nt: TGTGCCAGCAGCCAAGGGAGCGGGAGAGGAGAGACCCAGTACTTC
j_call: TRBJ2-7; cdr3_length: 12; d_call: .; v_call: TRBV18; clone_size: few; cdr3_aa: CASSPSSYEQYF; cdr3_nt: TGTGCCAGCTCACCCAGCTCCTACGAGCAGTACTTC
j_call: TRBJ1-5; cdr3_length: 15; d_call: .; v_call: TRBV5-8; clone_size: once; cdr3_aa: CASSLIQGRDQPQHF; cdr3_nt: TGTGCCAGCAGCTTGATCCAGGGGCGAGATCAGCCCCAGCATTTT
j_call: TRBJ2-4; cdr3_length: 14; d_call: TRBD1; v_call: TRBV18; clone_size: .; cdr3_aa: CASSRTGGENIQYF; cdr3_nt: TGTGCCAGCTCACGAACAGGGGGCGAGAACATTCAGTACTTC
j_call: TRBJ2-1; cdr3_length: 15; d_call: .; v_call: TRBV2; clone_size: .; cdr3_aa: CASSEGRGTYNEQFF; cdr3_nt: TGTGCCAGCAGTGAAGGCAGGGGTACCTACAATGAGCAGTTCTTC
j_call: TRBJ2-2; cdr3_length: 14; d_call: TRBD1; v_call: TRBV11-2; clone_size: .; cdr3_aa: CASSQDRGFGELFF; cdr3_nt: TGTGCCAGCAGCCAGGACAGGGGATTCGGGGAGCTGTTTTTT
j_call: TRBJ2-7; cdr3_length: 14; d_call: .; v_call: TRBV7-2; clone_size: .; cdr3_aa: CASSLALSSYEQYF; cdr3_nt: TGTGCCAGCAGCTTAGCGTTGAGCTCCTACGAGCAGTACTTC
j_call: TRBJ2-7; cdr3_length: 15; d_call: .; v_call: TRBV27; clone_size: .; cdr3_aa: CASRPTPGLATEQYF; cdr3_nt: TGTGCCAGCAGACCAACCCCGGGACTGGCGACCGAGCAGTACTTC
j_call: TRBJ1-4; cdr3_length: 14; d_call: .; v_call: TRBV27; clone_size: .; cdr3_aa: CASRGQATNEKLFF; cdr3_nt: TGTGCCAGCAGGGGACAAGCAACTAATGAAAAACTGTTTTTT
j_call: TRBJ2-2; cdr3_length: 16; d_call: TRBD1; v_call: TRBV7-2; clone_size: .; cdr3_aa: CASSRHGQENTGELFF; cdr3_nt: TGTGCCAGCAGCCGCCACGGACAGGAGAACACCGGGGAGCTGTTTTTT
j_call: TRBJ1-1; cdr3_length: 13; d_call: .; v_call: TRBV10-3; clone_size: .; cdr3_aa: CAISKAGNTEAFF; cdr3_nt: TGTGCCATCTCTAAGGCAGGGAACACTGAAGCTTTCTTT
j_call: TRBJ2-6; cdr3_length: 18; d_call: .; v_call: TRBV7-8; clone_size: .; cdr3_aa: CASSLAPRGRSGANVLTF; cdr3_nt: TGTGCCAGCAGCTTAGCGCCGCGAGGCCGCTCTGGGGCCAACGTCCTGACTTTC
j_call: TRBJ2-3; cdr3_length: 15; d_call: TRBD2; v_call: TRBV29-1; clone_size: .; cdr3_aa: CSVENIAGGTDTQYF; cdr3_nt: TGCAGCGTTGAAAATATAGCGGGAGGCACAGATACGCAGTATTTT
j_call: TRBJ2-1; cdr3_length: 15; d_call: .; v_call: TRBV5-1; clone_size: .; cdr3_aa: CASSLDGATFSVQFF; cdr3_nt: TGCGCCAGCAGCTTAGACGGGGCAACTTTCTCCGTGCAGTTCTTC
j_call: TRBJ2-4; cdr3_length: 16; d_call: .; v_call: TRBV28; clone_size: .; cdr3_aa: CASSSASGVFRNIQYF; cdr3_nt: TGTGCCAGCAGTTCCGCCTCAGGGGTTTTTAGGAACATTCAGTACTTC
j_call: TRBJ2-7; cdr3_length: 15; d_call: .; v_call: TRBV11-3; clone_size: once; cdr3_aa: CASSPDKFVAYEQYF; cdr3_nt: TGTGCCAGCAGCCCAGACAAATTTGTGGCCTACGAGCAGTACTTC
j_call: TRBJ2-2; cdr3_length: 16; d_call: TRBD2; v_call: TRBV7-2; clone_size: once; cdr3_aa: CASSRSSGKYTGELFF; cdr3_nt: TGTGCCAGCAGCCGAAGTAGCGGGAAATACACCGGGGAGCTGTTTTTT
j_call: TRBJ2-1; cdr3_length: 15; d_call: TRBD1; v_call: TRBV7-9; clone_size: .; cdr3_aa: CASSVRDRGHGEQFF; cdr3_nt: TGTGCCAGCAGCGTCCGGGACAGGGGGCACGGTGAGCAGTTCTTC
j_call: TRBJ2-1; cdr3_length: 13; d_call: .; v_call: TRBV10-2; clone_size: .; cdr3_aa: CASKSGRYNEQFF; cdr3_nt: TGCGCCAGCAAAAGTGGGCGATACAATGAGCAGTTCTTC
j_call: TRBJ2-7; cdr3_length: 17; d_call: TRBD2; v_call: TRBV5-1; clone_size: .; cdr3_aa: CASSGGLAGGFSYEQYF; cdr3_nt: TGCGCCAGCAGCGGGGGACTAGCGGGAGGGTTCTCCTACGAGCAGTACTTC
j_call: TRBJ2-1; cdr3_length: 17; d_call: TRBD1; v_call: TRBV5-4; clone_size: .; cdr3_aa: CASSSGQGFSSYNEQFF; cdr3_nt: TGTGCCAGCAGCTCAGGACAGGGTTTCAGCTCCTACAATGAGCAGTTCTTC
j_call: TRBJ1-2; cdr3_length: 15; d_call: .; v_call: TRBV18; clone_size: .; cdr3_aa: CASSPPDNSYYGYTF; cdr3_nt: TGTGCCAGCTCACCACCCGACAACTCCTACTATGGCTACACCTTC
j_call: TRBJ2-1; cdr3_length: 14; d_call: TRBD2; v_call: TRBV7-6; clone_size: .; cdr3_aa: CASSSRTSFSEQFF; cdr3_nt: TGTGCCAGCAGCTCGAGGACTAGCTTCAGTGAGCAGTTCTTC
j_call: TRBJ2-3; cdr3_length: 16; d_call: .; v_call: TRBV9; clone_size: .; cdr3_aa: CASSVASRPGTDTQYF; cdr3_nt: TGTGCCAGCAGCGTAGCATCCCGACCGGGCACAGATACGCAGTATTTT
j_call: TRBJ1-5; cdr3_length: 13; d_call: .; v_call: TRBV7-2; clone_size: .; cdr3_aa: CASSPRGDQPQHF; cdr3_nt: TGTGCCAGCAGCCCTAGGGGTGATCAGCCCCAGCATTTT